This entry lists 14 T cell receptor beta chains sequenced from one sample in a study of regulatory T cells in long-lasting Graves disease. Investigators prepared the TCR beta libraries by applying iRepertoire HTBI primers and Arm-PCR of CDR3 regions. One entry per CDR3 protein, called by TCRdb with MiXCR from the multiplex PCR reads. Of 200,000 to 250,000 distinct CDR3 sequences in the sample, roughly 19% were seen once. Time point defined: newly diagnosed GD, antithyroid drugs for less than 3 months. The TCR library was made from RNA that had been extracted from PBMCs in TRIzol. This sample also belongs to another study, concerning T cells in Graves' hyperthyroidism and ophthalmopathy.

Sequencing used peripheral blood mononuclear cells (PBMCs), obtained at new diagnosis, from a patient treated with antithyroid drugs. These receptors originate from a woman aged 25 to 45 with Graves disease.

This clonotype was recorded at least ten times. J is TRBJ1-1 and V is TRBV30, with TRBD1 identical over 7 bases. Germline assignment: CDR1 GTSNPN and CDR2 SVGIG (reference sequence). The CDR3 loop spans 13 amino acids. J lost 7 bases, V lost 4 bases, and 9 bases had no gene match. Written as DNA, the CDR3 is TGTGCCTGGAAAAGGACCCAGGGGGGTGAAGCTTTCTTT. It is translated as CAWKRTQGGEAFF.

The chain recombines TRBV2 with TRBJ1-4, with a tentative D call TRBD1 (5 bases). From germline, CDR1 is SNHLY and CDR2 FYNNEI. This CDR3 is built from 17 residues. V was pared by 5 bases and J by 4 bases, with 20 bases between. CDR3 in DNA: TGTGCCAGCAGTTTATTCCCATCGACAGCCTATAATGAAAAACTGTTTTTT. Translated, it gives CASSLFPSTAYNEKLFF.

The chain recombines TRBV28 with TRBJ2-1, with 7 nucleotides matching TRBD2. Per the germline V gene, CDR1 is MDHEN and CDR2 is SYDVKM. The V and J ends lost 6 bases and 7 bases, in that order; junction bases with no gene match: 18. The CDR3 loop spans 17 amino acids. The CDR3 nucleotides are TGTGCCAGCAGCTCAGGGTCGGGCGGGAGTGGCCGGAATGAGCAGTTCTTC. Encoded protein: CASSSGSGGSGRNEQFF.

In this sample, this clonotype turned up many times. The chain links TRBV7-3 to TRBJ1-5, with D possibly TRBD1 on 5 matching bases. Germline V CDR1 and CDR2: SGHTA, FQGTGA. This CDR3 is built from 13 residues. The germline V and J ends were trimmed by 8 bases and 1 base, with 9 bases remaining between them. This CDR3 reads CASSQGSNQPQHF. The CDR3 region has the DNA TGTGCCAGCTCCCAGGGCAGCAATCAGCCCCAGCATTTT.

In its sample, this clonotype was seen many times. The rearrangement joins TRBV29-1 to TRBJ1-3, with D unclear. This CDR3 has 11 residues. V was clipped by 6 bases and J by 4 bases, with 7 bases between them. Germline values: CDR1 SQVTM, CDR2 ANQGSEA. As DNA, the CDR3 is TGCAGCGTCGGGATCGGAAACACCATATATTTT. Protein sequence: CSVGIGNTIYF.

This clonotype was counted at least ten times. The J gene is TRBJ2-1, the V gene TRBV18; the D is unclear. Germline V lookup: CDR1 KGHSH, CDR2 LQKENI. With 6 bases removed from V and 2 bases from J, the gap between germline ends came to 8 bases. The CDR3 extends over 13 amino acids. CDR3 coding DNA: TGTGCCAGCTCCCTCAGCCCCTACAATGAGCAGTTCTTC. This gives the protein CASSLSPYNEQFF.

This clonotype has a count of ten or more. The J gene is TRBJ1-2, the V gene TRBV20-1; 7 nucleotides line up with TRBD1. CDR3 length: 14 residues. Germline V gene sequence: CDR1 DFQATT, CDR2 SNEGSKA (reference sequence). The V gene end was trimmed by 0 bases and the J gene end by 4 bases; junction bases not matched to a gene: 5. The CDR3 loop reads CSARDPGGVYGYTF. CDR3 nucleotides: TGCAGTGCTAGAGATCCAGGGGGGGTCTATGGCTACACCTTC.

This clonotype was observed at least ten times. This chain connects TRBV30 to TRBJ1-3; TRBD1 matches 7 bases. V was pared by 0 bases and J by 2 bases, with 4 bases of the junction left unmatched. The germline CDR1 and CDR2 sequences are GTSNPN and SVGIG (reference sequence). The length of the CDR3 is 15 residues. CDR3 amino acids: CAWSVRGRAGNTIYF. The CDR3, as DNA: TGTGCCTGGAGTGTAAGGGGGCGCGCTGGAAACACCATATATTTT.

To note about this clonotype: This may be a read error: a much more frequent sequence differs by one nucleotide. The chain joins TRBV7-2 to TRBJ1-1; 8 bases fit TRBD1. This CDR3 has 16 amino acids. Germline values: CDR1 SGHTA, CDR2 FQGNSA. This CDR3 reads CASSPVQGAMKTEAFF. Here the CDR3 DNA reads TGTGCCAGCAGCCCTGTCCAGGGGGCAATGAAGACTGAAGCTTTCTTT.

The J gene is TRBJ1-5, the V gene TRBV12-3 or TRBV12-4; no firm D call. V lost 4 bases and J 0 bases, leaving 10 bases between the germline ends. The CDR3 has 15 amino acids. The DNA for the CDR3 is TGTGCCAGCAGTTATAGCAGAAATAGCAATCAGCCCCAGCATTTT. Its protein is CASSYSRNSNQPQHF.

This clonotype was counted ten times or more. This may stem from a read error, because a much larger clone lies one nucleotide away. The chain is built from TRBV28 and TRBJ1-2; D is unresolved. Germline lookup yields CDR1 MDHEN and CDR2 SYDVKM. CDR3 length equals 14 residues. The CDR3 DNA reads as TGTGCCAGCAGTCCGGCAGTTTTCGGCTATGGCTGCACCTTC. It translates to CASSPAVFGYGCTF.

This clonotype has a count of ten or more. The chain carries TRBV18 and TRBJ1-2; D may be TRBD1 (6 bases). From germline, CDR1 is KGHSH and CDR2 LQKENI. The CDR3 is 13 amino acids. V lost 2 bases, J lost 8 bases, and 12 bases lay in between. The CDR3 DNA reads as TGTGCCAGCTCACCAGACACAGGGAAGGGCTACACCTTC. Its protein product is CASSPDTGKGYTF.

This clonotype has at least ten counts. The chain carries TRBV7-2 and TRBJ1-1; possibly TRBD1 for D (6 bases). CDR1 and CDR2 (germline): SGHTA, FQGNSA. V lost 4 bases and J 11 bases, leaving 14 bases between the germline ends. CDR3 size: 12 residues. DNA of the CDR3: TGTGCCAGCAGCTCTACAGGGAAAGTGGCTTTCTTT. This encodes CASSSTGKVAFF.

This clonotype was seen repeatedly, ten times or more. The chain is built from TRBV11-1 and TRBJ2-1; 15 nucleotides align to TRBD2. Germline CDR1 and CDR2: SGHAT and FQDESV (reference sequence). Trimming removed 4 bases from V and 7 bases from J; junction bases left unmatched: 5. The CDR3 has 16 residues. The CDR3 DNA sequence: TGTGCCAGCAGCTCGGGACTAGCGGGAGGAGGGAATGAGCAGTTCTTC. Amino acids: CASSSGLAGGGNEQFF. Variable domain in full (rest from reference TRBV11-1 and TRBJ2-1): EAEVAQSPRYKITEKSQAVAFWCDPISGHATLYWYRQILGQGPELLVQFQDESVVDDSQLPKDRFSAERLKGVDSTLKIQPAELGDSAMYLCASSSGLAGGGNEQFFGPGTRLTVL.